The 9 T cell receptor beta chains below all came from one sample that was sequenced in a study of early T cells in non-severe SARS-CoV-2 infection. Using its own MiXCR run on the 5' RACE reads, TCRdb lists one record per CDR3 protein. The table shows just over 65,000 distinct CDR3 sequences, with roughly 13% occurring only once. Sequenced: whole blood. The receptors here all came from an adult who was a healthcare worker with PCR-confirmed SARS-CoV-2 infection or an uninfected control (not recorded which).

This clonotype occurred many times. The chain carries TRBV12-3 or TRBV12-4 and TRBJ2-3; tentatively, D is TRBD1 (6 bases). Trimming removed 1 base at V and 3 bases at J, with 8 bases between. The CDR3 is 14 residues long. Here the CDR3 reads CASSLDRATDTQYF. The CDR3 DNA is TGTGCCAGCAGTTTAGACAGGGCGACAGATACGCAGTATTTT.

CDR3 coding DNA: TGTGCCAGCAGCCCGAGGGAGAGGGCTTACAATGAGCAGTTCTTC. It encodes CASSPRERAYNEQFF. V usage is TRBV7-8 and J usage is TRBJ2-1, with D possibly TRBD2 on 5 matching bases. Looked up from germline, CDR1 is SGHVS and CDR2 is FQNEAQ. Trimming cost V 5 bases and J 4 bases, with 15 bases left between them. The length of the CDR3 is 15 residues.

In its sample, this clonotype was seen a few times. This sequence joins TRBV29-1 and TRBJ2-7, with D perhaps matching TRBD2 (5 bases). CDR3 length: 11 residues. The V gene's germline CDR1 is SQVTM and CDR2 ANQGSEA. Deletions cut 7 bases from V and 4 bases from J, with 11 bases between. The CDR3 reads CSGRTGYEQYF. Written as DNA, the CDR3 is TGCAGCGGACGGACGGGGTACGAGCAGTACTTC.

In its sample, this clonotype was seen a few times. V is TRBV11-2 and J is TRBJ2-1, with a possible D match to TRBD2 (5 bases). Looked up from germline, CDR1 is SGHAT and CDR2 is FQNNGV. V was trimmed by 5 bases and J by 5 bases, leaving 16 bases between them. This CDR3 is built from 15 residues. CDR3 nucleotide sequence: TGTGCCAGCAGCCCCGGACTTTTCACCGACAATGAGCAGTTCTTC. Protein: CASSPGLFTDNEQFF.

This clonotype came up many times. J is TRBJ2-7 and V is TRBV9; perhaps TRBD1 as D (6 bases). Deletions cut 4 bases from V and 1 base from J, with 12 bases between. This CDR3 has 14 residues. Germline V gives CDR1 SGDLS, CDR2 YYNGEE. The CDR3 sequence: CASSPQGQSYEQYF. The CDR3 DNA follows: TGTGCCAGCAGCCCTCAAGGACAGTCCTACGAGCAGTACTTC.

The chain carries TRBV7-2 and TRBJ1-2, with unresolved D. Trimming pared 7 bases from V and 8 bases from J, leaving 14 bases between. Germline V CDR1 and CDR2: SGHTA, FQGNSA. CDR3 length: 12 residues. The CDR3: CASTTSQKGYTF. The CDR3, as DNA: TGTGCCAGCACTACCTCACAAAAAGGCTACACCTTC.

The chain recombines TRBV4-1 with TRBJ2-7, with TRBD1 matching over 7 bases. Germline CDR1 reads MGHRA; CDR2 reads YSYEKL. The CDR3 extends over 14 amino acids. V shed 0 bases, J shed 3 bases, and the junction held 2 bases outside the gene matches. This CDR3 reads CASSQEGTDYEQYF. The DNA for the CDR3 is TGCGCCAGCAGCCAAGAGGGGACAGACTACGAGCAGTACTTC.

This clonotype was picked up many times. The chain couples TRBV20-1 to TRBJ2-7; D not resolved. The CDR3 consists of 14 residues. CDR1 is DFQATT and CDR2 is SNEGSKA in the germline V gene (reference sequence). Trimming shortened V by 6 bases and J by 0 bases, and 15 bases separated the two germline ends. CDR3 bases: TGCAGTGCCCCCCGCTACCAAAGCTCCTACGAGCAGTACTTC. Translated: CSAPRYQSSYEQYF.

The rearrangement links TRBV28 to TRBJ2-3; the D is unclear. V lost 4 bases and J lost 3, with 14 bases in between. The CDR3 runs 15 residues. Germline lookup yields CDR1 MDHEN and CDR2 SYDVKM. As DNA, the CDR3 is TGTGCCAGCAGTTCAGGAGACCGGGCAACAGATACGCAGTATTTT. This sequence encodes CASSSGDRATDTQYF. Based on the CDR3 plus reference TRBV28 and TRBJ2-3, the full variable domain is DVKVTQSSRYLVKRTGEKVFLECVQDMDHENMFWYRQDPGLGLRLIYFSYDVKMKEKGDIPEGYSVSREKKERFSLILESASTNQTSMYLCASSSGDRATDTQYFGPGTRLTVL.